The subject of this entry is one T cell receptor (beta chain). The antigen is not known. Trimming shortened V by 1 base and J by 3 bases, and 17 bases separated the two germline ends. CDR3 length: 17 amino acids. Germline CDR1 reads MGHRA; CDR2 reads YSYEKL. The data belong to a study of identifying expanded T cells in peripheral blood. Points from the study as a whole: Roughly 1.1 clones differed between technical replicates, versus 16.4 and 19 over time.

Sequenced by immunoSEQ multiplex PCR; TCRdb stores in-frame clones only, minus some. The data show tens of thousands of clones, with approximately 88% seen just once and around 3.6% held by the top ten. The sequencing sample was made of blood. This clonotype was obtained from a person aged 18-70 years in good health. This sequence joins TRBV4-1 and TRBJ2-3; D is perhaps TRBD2 (7 bases). The CDR3 nucleotides read TGCGCCAGCAGCCAAGCTACACGGGGGGCCAGTACAGATACGCAGTATTTT. As protein: CASSQATRGASTDTQYF.